This T cell receptor (beta chain) was captured by sequencing in a study of cytomegalovirus exposure and HLA in healthy donors. Both 60 Vbeta primers and 13 Jbeta primers went into the PCR. Using immunoSEQ multiplex PCR, the repertoire was profiled, and TCRdb retains in-frame clones only, with some absent. This table holds more than 95,000 clones, more than 9% found once. The sample consisted of PBMCs. The sequence came from a woman aged 18-30 years in good health and CMV-seropositive.

The CDR3 DNA follows: TGTGCCAGCAGCTTAATGGACAGGGGGCACTTCAATGAGCAGTTCTTC. Encoded protein: CASSLMDRGHFNEQFF. This chain links TRBV5-4 with TRBJ2-1; the match to TRBD1 covers 11 bases. V was clipped by 2 bases and J by 6 bases; unmatched bases: 7. This CDR3 comprises 16 residues. Germline V gene sequence: CDR1 SGHNT, CDR2 YYREEE (reference sequence).